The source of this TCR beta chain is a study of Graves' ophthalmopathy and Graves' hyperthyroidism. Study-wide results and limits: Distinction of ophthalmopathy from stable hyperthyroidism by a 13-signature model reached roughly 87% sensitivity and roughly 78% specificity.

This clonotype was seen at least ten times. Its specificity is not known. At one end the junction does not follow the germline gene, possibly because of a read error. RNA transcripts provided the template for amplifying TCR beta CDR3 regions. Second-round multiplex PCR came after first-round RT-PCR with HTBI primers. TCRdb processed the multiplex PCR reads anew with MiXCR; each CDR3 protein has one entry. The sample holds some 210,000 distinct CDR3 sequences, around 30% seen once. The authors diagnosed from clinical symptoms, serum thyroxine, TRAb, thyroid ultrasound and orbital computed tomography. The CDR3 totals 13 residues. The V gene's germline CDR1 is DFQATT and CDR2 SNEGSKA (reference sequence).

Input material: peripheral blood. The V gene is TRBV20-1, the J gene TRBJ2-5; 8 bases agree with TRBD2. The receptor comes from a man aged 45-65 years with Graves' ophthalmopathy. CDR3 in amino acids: CSAVSIAGGLWDF. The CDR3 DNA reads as TGCAGTGCCGTTTCAATTGCGGGAGGCCTCTGGGACTTC.